The clone carrying this T cell receptor beta chain occurred many times. CDR1 LGHNA and CDR2 YNFKEQ come from the germline V gene. Trimming took 3 bases from V and 2 from J, leaving 12 bases between them. The length of the CDR3 is 15 residues. This entry belongs to a study of neurological immune-mediated disorders. One entry per CDR3 protein, called by TCRdb with MiXCR from the 5' RACE reads. The top ten clones hold 2% to 2.5% of a sample with 24,000 or so distinct CDR3 sequences, more than 2% of them seen once. The rearrangement joins TRBV4-2 to TRBJ2-3; tentatively, D is TRBD2 (5 bases). Sequenced input: PBMCs. This TCR was recovered from a woman aged 45-65 years with multiple sclerosis. CDR3 sequence reads: CASSHGGGNTDTQYF. CDR3 sequence (DNA): TGTGCCAGCAGCCACGGCGGAGGTAACACAGATACGCAGTATTTT.